A selection of T cell receptor beta chains follows, all from one sample in a study of T cell clones after liver transplantation. TCRdb keeps only in-frame clones here, not all; method: immunoSEQ multiplex PCR. The sample contains fewer than 85,000 clones, around four fifths of which appear only once. Sequences were derived from CD4+ T cells from blood, sampled at the 22-month timepoint. The source of these receptors is a human patient who received a liver transplant. The graft donor may be the source of some T cells. The CDR3 runs from the conserved cysteine through the conserved F or W. A D gene is named only where the DNA matches it firmly. Only some rows state a clone size, as once, few, many or a class for expanded clones.

NA | TRBJ1-3 | NA | TRBV4-3 | CASSQVASRAYTIYF | TGCGCCAGCAGCCAAGTTGCCAGCCGGGCCTACACCATATATTTT
NA | TRBJ1-2 | NA | TRBV4-3 | CASSQDLERSGYTF | TGCGCCAGCAGCCAAGATCTTGAGAGGTCTGGCTACACCTTC
TRBD1 | TRBJ1-1 | NA | TRBV29-1 | CSAVLDRRAFF | TGCAGCGCCGTACTGGACAGGCGGGCTTTCTTT
NA | TRBJ2-1 | once | TRBV6-6 | CASSAHNEQFF | TGTGCCAGCAGTGCCCACAATGAGCAGTTCTTC
TRBD1 | TRBJ1-2 | NA | TRBV6-5 | CASSYSDRGAYGYTF | TGTGCCAGCAGTTACTCTGACAGGGGGGCATATGGCTACACCTTC
NA | TRBJ2-2 | once | TRBV7-2 | CASSFRLNTGELFF | TGTGCCAGCAGCTTTCGCCTGAACACCGGGGAGCTGTTTTTT
TRBD2 | TRBJ2-7 | NA | TRBV2 | CASSLSGLPYEQYF | TGTGCCAGCAGTCTTAGCGGGCTACCCTACGAGCAGTACTTC
NA | TRBJ1-2 | NA | TRBV9 | CASSVDENYGYTF | TGTGCCAGCAGCGTGGACGAGAACTATGGCTACACCTTC
NA | TRBJ2-5 | NA | TRBV5-6 | CASSLEAERETQYF | TGTGCCAGCAGCTTGGAGGCAGAACGAGAGACCCAGTACTTC
TRBD1 | TRBJ2-7 | NA | TRBV6-5 | CASRSQTGDYEQYF | TGTGCCAGCAGATCCCAAACAGGGGACTACGAGCAGTACTTC
TRBD1 | TRBJ2-3 | NA | TRBV27 | CASSPKGQPSTDTQYF | TGTGCCAGCAGTCCCAAGGGACAGCCTAGCACAGATACGCAGTATTTT
NA | TRBJ1-4 | few | TRBV12-1 | CASSHRIGVGPYEKLFF | TGTGCCAGCAGCCACAGGATCGGGGTTGGGCCTTACGAAAAACTGTTTTTT
NA | TRBJ2-1 | NA | TRBV5-5 | CASSWDAGNEQFF | TGTGCCAGCAGCTGGGACGCGGGGAATGAGCAGTTCTTC
NA | TRBJ2-7 | NA | TRBV12-2 | CASRLDRGMNYEQYF | TGTGCAAGTCGCTTAGACAGGGGAATGAACTACGAGCAGTACTTC
NA | TRBJ2-7 | NA | TRBV7-2 | CASSLGQGRYEQYF | TGTGCCAGCAGCTTGGGGCAGGGTCGCTACGAGCAGTACTTC
NA | TRBJ2-7 | NA | TRBV27 | CASSLRGTDAYEQYF | TGTGCCAGCAGTTTACGAGGGACTGACGCCTACGAGCAGTACTTC
NA | TRBJ1-1 | NA | TRBV5-6 | CASSLDRGRRAEAFF | TGTGCCAGCAGCTTGGATCGGGGGCGAAGGGCTGAAGCTTTCTTT
NA | TRBJ1-6 | NA | TRBV19 | CASSGATGDLRHASPLHF | TGTGCCAGTAGTGGGGCGACTGGGGACCTCCGGCACGCTTCACCCCTCCACTTT
NA | TRBJ2-1 | once | TRBV7-2 | CASSLNPRIEQFF | TGTGCCAGCAGCTTAAACCCCCGAATTGAGCAGTTCTTC
TRBD1 | TRBJ1-5 | NA | TRBV7-2 | CASSDQDQTGFHQPQHF | TGTGCCAGCAGCGACCAGGACCAGACAGGGTTCCATCAGCCCCAGCATTTT
TRBD1 | TRBJ1-4 | NA | TRBV30 | CAWSPRGREKLFF | TGTGCCTGGAGTCCTAGGGGGCGGGAAAAACTGTTTTTT
NA | TRBJ1-4 | NA | TRBV28 | CASSGDSSIEKLFF | TGTGCCAGCAGTGGCGACAGCTCGATTGAAAAACTGTTTTTT
NA | TRBJ2-7 | many | TRBV28 | CASSLRAVSYEQYF | TGTGCCAGCAGTTTACGCGCCGTCTCCTACGAGCAGTACTTC
TRBD1 | TRBJ2-2 | NA | TRBV29-1 | CSADRGMGGELFF | TGCAGCGCCGACAGGGGAATGGGCGGGGAGCTGTTTTTT
TRBD1 | TRBJ1-4 | once | TRBV5-8 | CASTHRGLDEKLFF | TGTGCCAGCACCCACAGGGGGCTGGATGAAAAACTGTTTTTT
TRBD2 | TRBJ2-2 | NA | TRBV7-2 | CASSLGSPPRGAGELFF | TGTGCCAGCAGCTTGGGGTCTCCTCCCCGGGGGGCCGGGGAGCTGTTTTTT
TRBD2 | TRBJ2-2 | few | TRBV9 | CASSVATRGDGELFF | TGTGCCAGCAGCGTAGCTACGCGGGGGGACGGGGAGCTGTTTTTT
TRBD2 | TRBJ2-1 | once | TRBV6-1 | CASSERFDGRLQFF | TGTGCCAGCAGTGAAAGGTTTGACGGGAGGCTTCAGTTCTTC
NA | TRBJ1-3 | NA | TRBV10-3 | CAISTLNSGNTIYF | TGTGCCATCAGCACACTAAATTCTGGAAACACCATATATTTT
NA | TRBJ2-7 | NA | TRBV7-2 | CASSLMGVGPSYEQYF | TGTGCCAGCAGCTTAATGGGGGTTGGCCCTTCCTACGAGCAGTACTTC
NA | TRBJ2-5 | NA | TRBV5-4 | CASSLGEPVIRLDF | TGTGCCAGCAGCTTGGGGGAACCCGTTATTAGGTTGGACTTC
TRBD2 | TRBJ2-3 | NA | TRBV5-6 | CASSETSGRAEDTQYF | TGTGCCAGCAGCGAGACTAGCGGGAGGGCCGAAGATACGCAGTATTTT
TRBD1 | TRBJ2-2 | NA | TRBV19 | CASRDRDLSTGELFF | TGTGCCAGTAGGGACAGGGACCTTAGCACCGGGGAGCTGTTTTTT
NA | TRBJ2-7 | NA | TRBV4-3 | CASSQDHGGGAREQYF | TGCGCCAGCAGCCAAGATCATGGAGGCGGGGCGCGGGAGCAGTACTTC
NA | TRBJ1-3 | NA | TRBV7-9 | CASSSEQGKGNTIYF | TGTGCCAGCAGCTCCGAACAGGGAAAGGGAAACACCATATATTTT
NA | TRBJ2-3 | NA | TRBV7-3 | CASSLGGADTQYF | TGTGCCAGCTCTTTGGGGGGCGCAGATACGCAGTATTTT
TRBD1 | TRBJ1-2 | NA | TRBV25-1 | CASSESVRQGVGYTF | TGTGCCAGCAGTGAAAGTGTGAGACAGGGAGTCGGCTACACCTTC
NA | TRBJ2-2 | NA | TRBV6-5 | CASSSNTGELFF | TGTGCCAGCAGTTCGAACACCGGGGAGCTGTTTTTT
TRBD2 | TRBJ2-2 | NA | TRBV5-1 | CASSRGGGIGELFF | TGCGCCAGCAGCCGCGGCGGGGGTATCGGGGAGCTGTTTTTT
NA | TRBJ2-3 | NA | TRBV5-1 | CASSSKPGETDTQYF | TGCGCCAGCAGCTCGAAACCAGGGGAGACAGATACGCAGTATTTT
NA | TRBJ2-1 | NA | TRBV4-3 | CASSQETGRSPYNEQFF | TGCGCCAGCAGCCAAGAGACTGGGCGGTCGCCGTACAATGAGCAGTTCTTC
TRBD1 | TRBJ1-5 | NA | TRBV7-9 | CASSYGQGTAYSNQPQHF | TGTGCCAGCAGCTATGGACAGGGCACCGCGTATAGCAATCAGCCCCAGCATTTT
NA | TRBJ2-5 | NA | TRBV7-9 | CASRLQGSGETQYF | TGTGCCAGCAGGCTACAGGGTAGTGGAGAGACCCAGTACTTC
NA | TRBJ2-7 | NA | TRBV2 | CASRRVRTDYEQYF | TGTGCCAGCAGGCGCGTTCGGACAGACTACGAGCAGTACTTC
TRBD1 | TRBJ1-3 | NA | TRBV7-2 | CASSNKPGQGTSGNTIYF | TGTGCCAGCAGCAATAAACCGGGACAGGGTACCTCTGGAAACACCATATATTTT
NA | TRBJ1-4 | NA | TRBV4-1 | CASSQARGPLEKLFF | TGCGCCAGCAGCCAAGCCCGGGGGCCCCTTGAAAAACTGTTTTTT
NA | TRBJ1-6 | NA | TRBV19 | CASSGRGNSPLHF | TGTGCCAGTAGTGGCAGGGGAAATTCACCCCTCCACTTT
TRBD2 | TRBJ2-3 | NA | TRBV5-1 | CASRLAGVQDTQYF | TGCGCCAGCAGACTAGCGGGGGTCCAAGATACGCAGTATTTT
TRBD1 | TRBJ2-2 | NA | TRBV5-1 | CASSSGQGYSGELFF | TGCGCCAGCAGCTCGGGACAGGGTTACTCCGGGGAGCTGTTTTTT
NA | TRBJ2-7 | NA | TRBV7-9 | CASSPIIGLKQYF | TGTGCCAGCAGCCCCATTATAGGTCTGAAGCAGTACTTC
NA | TRBJ1-2 | few | TRBV7-2 | CASSLNEGRGYTF | TGTGCCAGCAGCTTAAATGAGGGTCGTGGCTACACCTTC
TRBD1 | TRBJ1-2 | few | TRBV6-6 | CASRQTPGQGAIGYTF | TGTGCCAGCAGACAAACCCCGGGACAGGGGGCCATTGGCTACACCTTC
NA | TRBJ2-3 | NA | TRBV5-4 | CASSLRESSFSSTDTQYF | TGTGCCAGCAGCTTAAGGGAGTCCTCCTTCTCTAGCACAGATACGCAGTATTTT
NA | TRBJ2-1 | NA | TRBV7-2 | CASSPLTNEQFF | TGTGCCAGCAGCCCCCTCACAAATGAGCAGTTCTTC
NA | TRBJ2-3 | NA | TRBV6-1 | CATSLSPRTDTQYF | TGTGCCACCTCACTTAGTCCTCGGACAGATACGCAGTATTTT
NA | TRBJ1-1 | NA | TRBV11-2 | CASSLIKGEAFF | TGTGCCAGCAGCTTAATCAAGGGTGAAGCTTTCTTT
TRBD2 | TRBJ2-5 | NA | TRBV4-2 | CASSQDLTSGRDGRETQYF | TGTGCCAGCAGCCAAGACCTTACTAGCGGGAGGGACGGGAGAGAGACCCAGTACTTC
NA | TRBJ1-1 | NA | TRBV18 | CASSPGGSAFF | TGTGCCAGCTCACCAGGGGGTTCAGCTTTCTTT
TRBD1 | TRBJ2-5 | NA | TRBV5-1 | CASSHGQGSETQYF | TGCGCCAGCAGCCACGGACAGGGGTCGGAGACCCAGTACTTC